The rows below give T cell receptor beta chains drawn from one sample of a study of blood T cells in healthy people across ages. From the 5' RACE reads, TCRdb called clonotypes with MiXCR, one entry per CDR3 protein. The sample lists 1.8 million or so distinct CDR3 sequences; around 42% were seen once. Input material: blood. These TCRs come from a human donor in good health. Each CDR3 is given with its conserved first and last residue. A D gene is named only where the DNA matches it firmly. Clone size is given for some rows only: seen once, a few or many times, or a class if the clone is expanded.

CDR3aa	CDR3nt	v_gene	d_gene	j_gene	abundance
CASSPGVAEQFF	TGTGCCAGCAGTCCCGGCGTAGCAGAGCAGTTCTTC	TRBV6-6	NA	TRBJ2-1	many
CASSLGGANSPLHF	TGTGCCAGCAGCTTGGGCGGGGCCAACTCACCCCTCCACTTT	TRBV12-3/TRBV12-4	NA	TRBJ1-6	many
CASSLVVPRKSGYTF	TGTGCCAGCAGCTTAGTGGTTCCCAGGAAGAGTGGCTACACCTTC	TRBV7-8	NA	TRBJ1-2	NA
CASNTGGLYGYTF	TGTGCCAGCAACACTGGGGGGCTCTATGGCTACACCTTC	TRBV21-1	NA	TRBJ1-2	NA
CASSEDSPNEQFF	TGTGCCAGCAGTGAGGACAGTCCCAATGAGCAGTTCTTC	TRBV6-4	NA	TRBJ2-1	once
CASSFLVGQPQHF	TGTGCCAGCAGTTTCTTGGTGGGTCAGCCCCAGCATTTT	TRBV27	NA	TRBJ1-5	few
CASSKGPSTDTQYF	TGTGCCAGCAGCAAAGGACCTAGCACAGATACGCAGTATTTT	TRBV7-2	NA	TRBJ2-3	NA
CASLSFFLAGGPSTDTQYF	TGTGCCAGCCTCTCTTTCTTTCTAGCGGGGGGGCCCAGCACAGATACGCAGTATTTT	TRBV7-2	TRBD2	TRBJ2-3	NA
CSASPAEVSDEQYF	TGCAGTGCTAGCCCCGCCGAGGTAAGCGACGAGCAGTACTTC	TRBV20-1	NA	TRBJ2-7	NA
CASSLKQNTEAFF	TGTGCCAGCAGTTTAAAGCAGAACACTGAAGCTTTCTTT	TRBV6-6	NA	TRBJ1-1	NA
CSARESLQRTQYF	TGCAGTGCTAGAGAGTCCTTACAGAGAACCCAGTACTTC	TRBV20-1	NA	TRBJ2-5	few
CASSFLGAGETQYF	TGTGCCAGCAGCTTTCTAGGGGCTGGGGAGACCCAGTACTTC	TRBV5-5	NA	TRBJ2-5	NA
CSVYGQGGYTF	TGCAGCGTCTACGGACAGGGGGGCTACACCTTC	TRBV29-1	TRBD1	TRBJ1-2	NA
CASSSGTDSAYEQYF	TGTGCCAGCAGTTCCGGGACCGATTCAGCCTACGAGCAGTACTTC	TRBV12-3/TRBV12-4	NA	TRBJ2-7	NA
CASSLLATLYEQYF	TGTGCCAGCAGCTTACTTGCTACACTCTACGAGCAGTACTTC	TRBV11-1	NA	TRBJ2-7	NA
CASSPTAGPRTDTQYF	TGCGCCAGCAGCCCCACAGCGGGGCCACGCACAGATACGCAGTATTTT	TRBV5-1	TRBD2	TRBJ2-3	NA
CASSPSTGTGSYEQYF	TGCGCCAGCAGCCCCTCAACCGGGACAGGGTCCTACGAGCAGTACTTC	TRBV4-1	TRBD1	TRBJ2-7	NA
CSVGGGEETQYF	TGCAGCGTTGGCGGGGGGGAAGAGACCCAGTACTTC	TRBV29-1	TRBD2	TRBJ2-5	many
CASSLEPGTGRGEQFF	TGTGCCAGCAGCTTAGAACCCGGGACAGGGCGAGGGGAGCAGTTCTTC	TRBV7-9	TRBD1	TRBJ2-1	NA
CAISGRDSSSYEQYF	TGTGCCATCAGTGGCCGGGACTCCTCTTCCTACGAGCAGTACTTC	TRBV10-3	NA	TRBJ2-7	many
CASSLNPGQAYEQYF	TGTGCCAGCAGTTTAAACCCAGGACAGGCCTACGAGCAGTACTTC	TRBV27	TRBD1	TRBJ2-7	NA
CASSLKTGNQETQYF	TGCGCCAGCAGCCTCAAGACAGGGAATCAAGAGACCCAGTACTTC	TRBV5-1	TRBD1	TRBJ2-5	NA
CASNRGQTYGYTF	TGTGCCAGCAACCGGGGACAGACCTATGGCTACACCTTC	TRBV12-3/TRBV12-4	TRBD1	TRBJ1-2	NA
CSPDEVNTQYF	TGCAGTCCCGACGAAGTCAATACGCAGTATTTT	TRBV20-1	NA	TRBJ2-3	NA
CSALSGGDYNEQFF	TGCAGTGCTCTTAGCGGGGGGGATTACAATGAGCAGTTCTTC	TRBV20-1	TRBD2	TRBJ2-1	NA
CASSSFDVETQYF	TGTGCCAGCAGCTCGTTCGACGTGGAGACCCAGTACTTC	TRBV7-8	NA	TRBJ2-5	NA
CASSQVGTGNNNEQFF	TGTGCCAGCAGCCAAGTGGGGACAGGAAATAACAATGAGCAGTTCTTC	TRBV3-1	TRBD1	TRBJ2-1	NA
CASSLDLGRITYEQYF	TGTGCCAGCAGCTTAGATCTCGGAAGAATAACCTACGAGCAGTACTTC	TRBV11-2	NA	TRBJ2-7	NA
CASSLLISGQRTPLSYGYTF	TGTGCCAGCAGCTTATTAATTTCTGGGCAGCGAACCCCCCTATCCTATGGCTACACCTTC	TRBV7-2	NA	TRBJ1-2	NA
CSALTPRAYEQFF	TGCAGCGCCCTAACCCCCAGAGCCTACGAGCAGTTCTTC	TRBV29-1	NA	TRBJ2-1	NA
CSVEVGRENEKLFF	TGCAGCGTTGAGGTGGGACGAGAGAATGAAAAACTGTTTTTT	TRBV29-1	NA	TRBJ1-4	NA
CASNRQGGSSQFF	TGTGCCAGCAATCGACAGGGAGGGTCGTCGCAGTTCTTC	TRBV6-5	NA	TRBJ2-1	NA
CATSTRQGATGTQYF	TGTGCCACCAGCACCCGACAGGGGGCAACGGGTACGCAGTATTTT	TRBV15	TRBD1	TRBJ2-3	few
CSVAWTEAFF	TGCAGCGTTGCTTGGACTGAAGCTTTCTTT	TRBV29-1	NA	TRBJ1-1	many
CAISPGTDTYEQYF	TGTGCCATCAGCCCCGGGACGGATACCTACGAGCAGTACTTC	TRBV10-3	NA	TRBJ2-7	many
CASSYSEGGAQSRQPQHF	TGTGCCAGCAGTTACTCGGAAGGGGGCGCCCAAAGTCGGCAGCCCCAGCATTTT	TRBV6-5	TRBD1	TRBJ1-5	NA
CALSGGIRGYTF	TGTGCCCTATCCGGGGGCATCAGGGGCTACACCTTC	TRBV28	NA	TRBJ1-2	few
CASSMNVNRGAYSYNEQFF	TGTGCCAGCAGCATGAACGTGAACAGGGGCGCCTACTCCTACAATGAGCAGTTCTTC	TRBV6-2/TRBV6-3	TRBD1	TRBJ2-1	few
CASSSPTAGGPYGYTF	TGTGCCAGCAGCTCACCTACGGCGGGCGGGCCGTATGGCTACACCTTC	TRBV7-9	NA	TRBJ1-2	few
CSVGVVGTVDEKLFF	TGCAGCGTTGGGGTGGTGGGGACTGTTGATGAAAAACTGTTTTTT	TRBV29-1	NA	TRBJ1-4	once
CASSLLGGTGDSIKEKLFF	TGTGCCAGCAGTCTGTTGGGAGGGACAGGAGACTCGATTAAGGAAAAACTGTTTTTT	TRBV12-3/TRBV12-4	TRBD1	TRBJ1-4	few
CASSLRGAAGDEQFF	TGTGCCAGCAGCTTAAGGGGGGCAGCCGGGGATGAGCAGTTCTTC	TRBV7-2	NA	TRBJ2-1	few
CASSPDSDGDSPLHF	TGTGCCAGCTCACCCGACTCCGATGGGGATTCACCCCTCCACTTT	TRBV18	NA	TRBJ1-6	few
CASSLGYGVWSEQFF	TGTGCCAGCAGCTTAGGGTACGGGGTATGGAGTGAGCAGTTCTTC	TRBV7-9	NA	TRBJ2-1	once
CASSEWRGGETQYF	TGTGCCAGCAGTGAGTGGCGGGGCGGGGAGACCCAGTACTTC	TRBV2	NA	TRBJ2-5	NA